This T cell receptor (beta chain) was captured in a study of blood T cell repertoires in COVID-19. In the original processing: Reference gene primers were amplified, and this amplification served to estimate nucleated cell counts. The protocol was immunoSEQ multiplex PCR, while the TCRdb copy is restricted to in-frame clones and leaves out a portion. D and trimming come from the DNA, and the V and J calls and clone size come from that table. The sample carries 250,000 to 300,000 clones, roughly 85% recorded once. All enrollees were about 18 to 100 years old and from 24 US areas. The study assigned cohorts using participant-reported clinical history. Germline V lookup: CDR1 MNHEY, CDR2 SMNVEV (reference sequence). V was clipped by 6 bases and J by 4 bases; unmatched bases: 14. CDR3 length: 16 amino acids.

The rearrangement links TRBV27 to TRBJ1-2; 7 bases match TRBD1. This sequence was found in a man aged 40-55 years who had been exposed to COVID-19. The sample consisted of PBMCs or T cells enriched from blood (not recorded which). CDR3 sequence (DNA): TGTGCCAGCAGCCCTCGGGGGGGACAGATAATCTATGGCTACACCTTC. Translation gives CASSPRGGQIIYGYTF.